This TCR beta chain is drawn from a study of blood T cell repertoires in COVID-19. Repertoires were generated with immunoSEQ multiplex PCR, while TCRdb's copy carries only in-frame clones and drops some. The top ten hold around 4.1% of the sample, which has over 70,000 clones, 70% to 85% seen once. This clone was seen a handful of times. What was sequenced was peripheral blood. This clonotype was obtained from a woman aged 55-69 years with acute or convalescent COVID-19.

The CDR3 nucleotides are TGTGCCAGCAGTTTAGGGACCGGGAGAGGGAAAGCTTTCTTT. Translated, it gives CASSLGTGRGKAFF. The chain recombines TRBV28 with TRBJ1-1, with a weak D call TRBD1 (5 bases). The germline V and J ends were trimmed by 2 bases and 9 bases, with 16 bases remaining between them. CDR3 length: 14 amino acids. Per germline, CDR1 MDHEN and CDR2 SYDVKM.